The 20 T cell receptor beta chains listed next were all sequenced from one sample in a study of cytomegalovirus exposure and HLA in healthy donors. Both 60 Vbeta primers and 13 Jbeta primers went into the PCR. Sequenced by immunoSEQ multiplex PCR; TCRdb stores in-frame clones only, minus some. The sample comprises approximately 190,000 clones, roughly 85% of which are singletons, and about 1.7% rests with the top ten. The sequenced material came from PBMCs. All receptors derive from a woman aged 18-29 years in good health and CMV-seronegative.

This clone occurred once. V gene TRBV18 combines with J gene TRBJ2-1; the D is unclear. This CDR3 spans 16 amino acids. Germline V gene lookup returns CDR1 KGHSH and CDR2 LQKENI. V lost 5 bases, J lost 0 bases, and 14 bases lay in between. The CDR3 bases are TGTGCCAGCTCAAAGACCACAGTGAGCTCCTACAATGAGCAGTTCTTC. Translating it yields CASSKTTVSSYNEQFF.

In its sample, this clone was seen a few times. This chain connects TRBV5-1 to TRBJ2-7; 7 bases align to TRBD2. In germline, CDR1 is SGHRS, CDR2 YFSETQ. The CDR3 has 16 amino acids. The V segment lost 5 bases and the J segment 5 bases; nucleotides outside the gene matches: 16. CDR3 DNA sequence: TGCGCCAGCAGGGACCGGGACTACCCGGAGTGTGACGAGCAGTACGTC. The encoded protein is CASRDRDYPECDEQYV.

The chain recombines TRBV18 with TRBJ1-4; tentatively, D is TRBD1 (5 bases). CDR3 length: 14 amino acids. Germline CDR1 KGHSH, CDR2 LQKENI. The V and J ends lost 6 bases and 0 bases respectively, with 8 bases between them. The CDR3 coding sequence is TGTGCCAGCTCGCGACAGTCAACTAATGAAAAACTGTTTTTT. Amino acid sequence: CASSRQSTNEKLFF.

The DNA of the CDR3 is TGTGCCAGCAGGAAGACTAGCGGGAGGACTCCTTACAATGAGCAGTTCTTC. This gives the protein CASRKTSGRTPYNEQFF. The genes are TRBV27 and TRBJ2-1; TRBD2 aligns across 13 bases. Losses at the gene ends were 6 bases for V and 4 bases for J; bases not matched to a gene: 9. In germline, CDR1 is MNHEY, CDR2 SMNVEV (reference sequence). The CDR3 extends over 17 amino acids.

DNA of the CDR3: TGTGCCAGCAGCTCCAGGGGTTCTGAAGCTTTCTTT. Translated: CASSSRGSEAFF. The J gene is TRBJ1-1, the V gene TRBV11-3; tentatively, D is TRBD1 (6 bases). CDR1 and CDR2 (germline): SGHNT, YENEEA. V was cut by 4 bases and J by 6 bases, with 9 bases left in between. This CDR3 region has 12 residues.

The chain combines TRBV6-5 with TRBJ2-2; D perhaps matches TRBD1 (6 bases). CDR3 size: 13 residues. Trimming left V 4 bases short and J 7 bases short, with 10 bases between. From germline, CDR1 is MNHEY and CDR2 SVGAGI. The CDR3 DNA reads TGTGCCAGCAGTTTCAGGGGAATCGGGGAGCTGTTTTTT. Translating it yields CASSFRGIGELFF.

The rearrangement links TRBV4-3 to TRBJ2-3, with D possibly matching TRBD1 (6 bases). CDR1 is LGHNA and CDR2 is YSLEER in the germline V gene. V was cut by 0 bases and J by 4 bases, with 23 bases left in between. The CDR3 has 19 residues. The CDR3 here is CASSQDRGRGGMRADTQYF. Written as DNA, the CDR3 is TGCGCCAGCAGCCAAGATCGCGGCAGGGGTGGTATGCGTGCAGATACGCAGTATTTT.

The CDR3 loop is CASSQTGASEQYF. The CDR3 DNA follows: TGCGCCAGCAGCCAAACCGGAGCGTCCGAGCAGTACTTC. V usage is TRBV4-3 and J usage is TRBJ2-5, with D unresolved. TRBJ2-7 matches the DNA end more closely, so the J call is doubtful. Germline assignment: CDR1 LGHNA and CDR2 YSLEER. The CDR3 runs to 13 residues.

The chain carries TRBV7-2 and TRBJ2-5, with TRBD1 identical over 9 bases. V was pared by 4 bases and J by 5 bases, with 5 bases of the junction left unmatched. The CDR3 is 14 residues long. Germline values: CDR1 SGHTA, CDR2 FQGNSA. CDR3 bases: TGTGCCAGCAGCTATGGGACAGGGCTGGAGACCCAGTACTTC. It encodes CASSYGTGLETQYF.

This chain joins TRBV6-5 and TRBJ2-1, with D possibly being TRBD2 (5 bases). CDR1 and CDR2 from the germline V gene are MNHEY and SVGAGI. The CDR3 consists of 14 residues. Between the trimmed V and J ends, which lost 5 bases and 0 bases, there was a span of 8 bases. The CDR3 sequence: CASSVRGSYNEQFF. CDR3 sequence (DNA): TGTGCCAGCAGTGTCCGGGGCTCCTACAATGAGCAGTTCTTC.

This CDR3 reads CASSGSGSSYEQYF. The CDR3 DNA follows: TGTGCCAGCAGTGGTAGCGGGAGCTCCTACGAGCAGTACTTC. The chain employs TRBV25-1 and TRBJ2-7; 9 bases are shared with TRBD2. The CDR3 is 14 amino acids. CDR1 is MGHDK and CDR2 is SYGVNS in the germline V gene. V shed 4 bases and J 0 bases; nucleotides not matched to a gene: 1.

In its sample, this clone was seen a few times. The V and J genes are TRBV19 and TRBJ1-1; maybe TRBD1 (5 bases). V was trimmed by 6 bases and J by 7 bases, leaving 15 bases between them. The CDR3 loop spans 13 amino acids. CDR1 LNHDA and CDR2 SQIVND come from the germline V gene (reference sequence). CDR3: CASSSDTEVEAFF. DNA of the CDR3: TGTGCCAGTAGCTCGGACACGGAAGTTGAAGCTTTCTTT.

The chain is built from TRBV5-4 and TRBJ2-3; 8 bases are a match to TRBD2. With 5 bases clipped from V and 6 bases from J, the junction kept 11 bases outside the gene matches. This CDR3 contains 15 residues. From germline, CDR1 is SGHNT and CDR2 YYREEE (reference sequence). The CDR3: CASSDRAGAPDTQYF. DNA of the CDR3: TGTGCCAGCAGTGACCGAGCGGGAGCCCCGGATACGCAGTATTTT.

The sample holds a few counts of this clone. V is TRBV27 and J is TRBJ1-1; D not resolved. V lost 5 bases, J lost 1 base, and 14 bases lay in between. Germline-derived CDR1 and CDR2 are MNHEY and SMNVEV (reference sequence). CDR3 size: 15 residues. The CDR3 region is CASSLSPTWNTEAFF. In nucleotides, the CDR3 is TGTGCCAGCAGTCTCTCCCCTACGTGGAACACTGAAGCTTTCTTT.

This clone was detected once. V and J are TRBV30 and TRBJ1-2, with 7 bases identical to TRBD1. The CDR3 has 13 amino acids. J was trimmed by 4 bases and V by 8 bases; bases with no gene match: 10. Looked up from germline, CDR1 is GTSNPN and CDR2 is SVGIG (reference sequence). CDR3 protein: CAGGRTGRYGYTF. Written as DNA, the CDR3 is TGTGCCGGGGGACGGACAGGCCGCTATGGCTACACCTTC.

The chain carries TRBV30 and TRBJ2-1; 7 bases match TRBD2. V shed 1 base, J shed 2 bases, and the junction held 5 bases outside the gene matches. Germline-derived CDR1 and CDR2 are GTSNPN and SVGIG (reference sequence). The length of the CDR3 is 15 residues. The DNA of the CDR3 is TGTGCCTGGAGTGGTCTAGCGGTCACCTACAATGAGCAGTTCTTC. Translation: CAWSGLAVTYNEQFF.

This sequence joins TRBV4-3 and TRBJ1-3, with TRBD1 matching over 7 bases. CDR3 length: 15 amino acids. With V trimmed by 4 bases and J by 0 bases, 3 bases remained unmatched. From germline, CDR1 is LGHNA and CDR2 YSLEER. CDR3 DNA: TGCGCCAGCAGCCGCGACAGGGTCTCTGGAAACACCATATATTTT. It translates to CASSRDRVSGNTIYF.

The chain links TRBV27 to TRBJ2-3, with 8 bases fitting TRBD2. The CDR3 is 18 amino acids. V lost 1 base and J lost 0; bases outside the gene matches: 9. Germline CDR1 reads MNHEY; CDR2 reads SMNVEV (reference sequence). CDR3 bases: TGTGCCAGCAGTTTATGGGGGGGTGGCGGGGGGAGCACAGATACGCAGTATTTT. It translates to CASSLWGGGGGSTDTQYF.

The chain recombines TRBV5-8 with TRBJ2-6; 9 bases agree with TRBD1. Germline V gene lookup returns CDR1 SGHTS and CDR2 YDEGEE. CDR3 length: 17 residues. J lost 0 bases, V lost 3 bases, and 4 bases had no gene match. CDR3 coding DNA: TGTGCCAGCAGCTGGGGACAGGGTCCCTCTGGGGCCAACGTCCTGACTTTC. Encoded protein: CASSWGQGPSGANVLTF. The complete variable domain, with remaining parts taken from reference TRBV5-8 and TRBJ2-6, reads EAGVTQSPTHLIKTRGQQATLRCSPISGHTSVYWYQQALGLGLQFLLWYDEGEERNRGNFPPRFSGRQFPNYSSELNVNALELEDSALYLCASSWGQGPSGANVLTFGAGSRLTVL.

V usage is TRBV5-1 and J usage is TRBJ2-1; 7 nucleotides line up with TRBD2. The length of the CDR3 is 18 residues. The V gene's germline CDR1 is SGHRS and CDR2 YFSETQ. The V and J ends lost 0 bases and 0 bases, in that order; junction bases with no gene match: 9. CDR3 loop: CASSLGLAAGSSYNEQFF. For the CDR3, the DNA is TGCGCCAGCAGCTTGGGGCTAGCGGCGGGCAGCTCCTACAATGAGCAGTTCTTC.